Each of the 25 T cell receptor beta chains below was sequenced from the same sample in a study of T cells in narcolepsy (dated by TCRdb to the late 2010s). Libraries came from the immunoSEQ multiplex PCR assay. TCRdb retrieved this table from immuneACCESS and kept in-frame rearrangements only. Not all clones are present; in checked studies, unresolved V genes account for under half, and no reason is known for the remainder. The table for this sample lists fewer than 35,000 clones; less than 85% of them were counted only once. Around 1.3% of the sample belongs to the ten largest clones. Sequenced: CD45RA- memory CD4+ T cells from PBMCs. The cell subset or site label on this specimen signifies: memory T cells sorted ex vivo from peripheral blood. These receptors came from a human donor with narcolepsy.

The sample holds one count of this clone. The rearrangement uses TRBV28 and TRBJ1-5, with no clear D. Germline CDR1 is MDHEN and CDR2 is SYDVKM. The CDR3 sequence is 17 residues long. V lost 3 bases and J 4 bases, leaving 19 bases between the germline ends. The CDR3 protein is CASSFVSAATFNQPQHF. The CDR3 region has the DNA TGTGCCAGCAGTTTCGTTTCGGCCGCGACATTTAATCAGCCCCAGCATTTT.

The rearrangement joins TRBV14 to TRBJ2-7; D is tentatively TRBD1 or TRBD2 (5 bases each). The CDR3 is made up of 15 amino acids. The germline CDR1 and CDR2 sequences are SGHDN and FVKESK. Deletions cut 6 bases from V and 3 bases from J, with 18 bases between. As DNA, the CDR3 is TGTGCCAGCAGTCCGGGGCAGGGCTTTCACTACGAGCAGTACTTC. Translating gives CASSPGQGFHYEQYF.

The rearrangement links TRBV25-1 to TRBJ2-6; the D gene could be TRBD1 or TRBD2 (6 bases each). V lost 7 bases and J 2 bases, leaving 18 bases between the germline ends. This CDR3 has 17 residues. Germline-derived CDR1 and CDR2 are MGHDK and SYGVNS. The CDR3 DNA reads TGTGCCAGCACGCTAGGGGGACTCGGGACTGGGGCCAACGTCCTGACTTTC. It specifies CASTLGGLGTGANVLTF.

The count of this clone is one. V and J are TRBV5-4 and TRBJ2-3; 8 nucleotides match TRBD2. The CDR3 has 15 amino acids. Germline trimming cut 2 bases from V and 2 bases from J; bases unmatched to any gene: 4. Germline V lookup: CDR1 SGHNT, CDR2 YYREEE (reference sequence). The DNA of the CDR3 is TGTGCCAGCAGCTTCCGGGGGGGGGCCACAGATACGCAGTATTTT. Amino acids: CASSFRGGATDTQYF.

As to this clone: A read error may produce the germline difference seen at one junction end. The rearrangement joins TRBV29-1 to TRBJ1-2; the match to TRBD1 covers 9 bases. Germline CDR1 reads SQVTM; CDR2 reads ANQGSEA. The CDR3 has 14 amino acids. The CDR3: CSVEAQGAKYGYTF. The CDR3, as DNA: TGCAGCGTTGAAGCACAGGGGGCTAAGTATGGCTACACCTTC.

This chain links TRBV2 with TRBJ1-4; tentative D call: TRBD1 (6 bases). The CDR3 extends over 16 amino acids. Germline CDR1 SNHLY, CDR2 FYNNEI. Trimming took off 6 bases at V and 5 bases at J, with 19 bases between the two ends. CDR3 loop: CASRSISGAQNEKLFF. The CDR3, as DNA: TGTGCCAGCAGATCAATTTCAGGGGCCCAGAATGAAAAACTGTTTTTT.

This clone was recorded once. The V gene is TRBV7-2, the J gene TRBJ2-1; 11 bases align to TRBD2. CDR1 is SGHTA, CDR2 FQGNSA, per germline. The CDR3 runs to 15 residues. V gave up 6 bases and J gave up 3 bases; unmatched junction bases: 4. As DNA, the CDR3 is TGTGCCAGCAGAATAGCGGGGGGGAACTACAATGAGCAGTTCTTC. Translating it yields CASRIAGGNYNEQFF.

The chain has TRBV5-6 and TRBJ1-2, with a weak D call TRBD1 (5 bases). The V and J ends lost 3 bases and 5 bases respectively, with 8 bases between them. The CDR3 sequence is 12 residues long. In germline, CDR1 is SGHDT, CDR2 YYEEEE. CDR3 sequence: CASSSGLYGYTF. In DNA, the CDR3 is TGTGCCAGCAGCTCGGGACTTTATGGCTACACCTTC. The variable domain in full, with the rest retrieved from reference TRBV5-6 and TRBJ1-2, is DAGVTQSPTHLIKTRGQQVTLRCSPKSGHDTVSWYQQALGQGPQFIFQYYEEEERQRGNFPDRFSGHQFPNYSSELNVNALLLGDSALYLCASSSGLYGYTFGSGTRLTVV.

The chain is built from TRBV7-9 and TRBJ1-2, with 11 nucleotides matching TRBD1. The ends lost 4 bases at V and 5 bases at J; junction bases unmatched: 6. The germline V gene encodes CDR1 SEHNR and CDR2 FQNEAQ (reference sequence). This CDR3 region has 15 residues. The CDR3 spells CASSSGTGGGYGYTF. CDR3 nucleotide sequence: TGTGCCAGCAGCTCGGGGACAGGGGGAGGGTATGGCTACACCTTC.

The chain links TRBV30 to TRBJ2-1; a possible D gene is TRBD2 (6 bases). With 3 bases removed from V and 0 bases from J, the gap between germline ends came to 9 bases. The CDR3 covers 14 residues. The germline gives CDR1 GTSNPN, CDR2 SVGIG (reference sequence). CDR3 residues: CAWRGGSSYNEQFF. The CDR3 nucleotides are TGTGCCTGGAGGGGGGGTAGCTCCTACAATGAGCAGTTCTTC.

The chain carries TRBV11-3 and TRBJ2-7; D not certain. The CDR3 contains 14 residues. The germline V gene encodes CDR1 SGHNT and CDR2 YENEEA. Trimming shortened V by 5 bases and J by 7 bases, and 18 bases separated the two germline ends. The CDR3: CASSALKGLGEQYV. CDR3 coding DNA: TGTGCCAGCAGCGCACTCAAGGGTTTGGGGGAGCAGTACGTC.

This sequence joins TRBV6-5 and TRBJ1-5; D may be TRBD1 (6 bases). Trimming pared 5 bases from V and 10 bases from J, leaving 15 bases between. The CDR3 covers 13 residues. Germline loops: CDR1 MNHEY, CDR2 SVGAGI. CDR3 sequence reads: CASSEGQVGPQHF. CDR3 in DNA: TGTGCCAGCAGTGAGGGACAAGTTGGACCCCAGCATTTT.

The CDR3 loop is CASSVGTYNEQFF. CDR3 DNA sequence: TGTGCCAGCAGTGTTGGGACTTACAATGAGCAGTTCTTC. This chain connects TRBV6-1 to TRBJ2-1, with a weak D call TRBD2 (6 bases). The CDR3 runs to 13 residues. Trimming left V 4 bases short and J 4 bases short, with 8 bases between. Germline CDR1 is MNHNS and CDR2 is SASEGT.

The chain is built from TRBV27 and TRBJ2-7; weak D call: TRBD1 (5 bases). The germline gives CDR1 MNHEY, CDR2 SMNVEV (reference sequence). The length of the CDR3 is 15 residues. Trimming left V 5 bases short and J 1 base short, with 15 bases between. The CDR3 nucleotides read TGTGCCAGCAGTAGCAGACAGCCTGGGTCCTACGAGCAGTACGTC. Its protein is CASSSRQPGSYEQYV.

This clone was detected only once. The CDR3 DNA reads as TGTGCCAGCACCGAAAATGGGGAGTGGGAGCAGTACTTC. Encoded protein: CASTENGEWEQYF. The genes are TRBV28 and TRBJ2-7, with D maybe TRBD2 (5 bases). In germline, CDR1 is MDHEN, CDR2 SYDVKM. V lost 7 bases, J lost 7 bases, and 17 bases lay in between. CDR3 length: 13 residues.

The chain carries TRBV7-9 and TRBJ2-1; no reliable D call. The germline V gene has CDR1 SEHNR and CDR2 FQNEAQ (reference sequence). The V end lost 6 bases, the J end lost 1 base, and 7 bases lay between the germline ends. There are 13 residues in the CDR3. The CDR3 loop is CASRTDSYNEQFF. CDR3 bases: TGTGCCAGCAGGACCGATTCCTACAATGAGCAGTTCTTC. Drawing the rest from reference TRBV7-9 and TRBJ2-1, the complete variable domain is DTGVSQNPRHKITKRGQNVTFRCDPISEHNRLYWYRQTLGQGPEFLTYFQNEAQLEKSRLLSDRFSAERPKGSFSTLEIQRTEQGDSAMYLCASRTDSYNEQFFGPGTRLTVL.

This clone was picked up a small number of times. The rearrangement links TRBV6-5 to TRBJ2-2; no clear D gene. The CDR3 extends over 12 amino acids. V was shortened by 4 bases and J by 8 bases, with 8 bases between the two germline ends. CDR1 MNHEY and CDR2 SVGAGI come from the germline V gene. The CDR3 protein is CASSSAVGELFF. The DNA for the CDR3 is TGTGCCAGCAGTTCGGCGGTAGGGGAGCTGTTTTTT.

The chain has TRBV29-1 and TRBJ2-3, with a weak D call TRBD2 (5 bases). The V end was cut by 5 bases, the J end by 4 bases, with 31 bases between. Germline CDR1 SQVTM, CDR2 ANQGSEA. The CDR3 has 19 residues. The CDR3 DNA is TGCAGCGTTCGGCGTATTGCTTCGACACGGGGTGCTCGCGCAGATACGCAGTATTTT. Translating gives CSVRRIASTRGARADTQYF.

This clone was recorded once. Relative to the germline gene, one junction end is altered; a read error may explain this. This sequence joins TRBV7-7 and TRBJ2-5; D is ambiguous. The CDR3 is made up of 15 amino acids. Germline V CDR1 and CDR2: SSHAT, FNYEAQ (reference sequence). CDR3: CASSLPGLIKETQYF. DNA for the CDR3: TGTGCTAGCAGTCTTCCGGGCCTAATCAAAGAGACCCAGTACTTC.

This clone was detected only once. The V gene is TRBV19, the J gene TRBJ2-5; 9 nucleotides match TRBD2. The CDR3 is 15 residues long. CDR1 and CDR2 (germline): LNHDA, SQIVND (reference sequence). Trimming cost V 4 bases and J 5 bases; bases outside gene matches: 8. The chain's CDR3 is CASSTGLASGETQYF. The CDR3 nucleotides are TGTGCCAGTAGTACGGGACTAGCCAGCGGGGAGACCCAGTACTTC.

V is TRBV9 and J is TRBJ1-3, with D hard to call. Germline V lookup: CDR1 SGDLS, CDR2 YYNGEE. Trimming shortened V by 0 bases and J by 2 bases, and 9 bases separated the two germline ends. The CDR3 has 15 amino acids. The CDR3 bases are TGTGCCAGCAGCGTAGTATCCCGGCCTGGAAACACCATATATTTT. Its protein is CASSVVSRPGNTIYF. Filled out from reference TRBV9 and TRBJ1-3, the complete variable domain reads DSGVTQTPKHLITATGQRVTLRCSPRSGDLSVYWYQQSLDQGLQFLIQYYNGEERAKGNILERFSAQQFPDLHSELNLSSLELGDSALYFCASSVVSRPGNTIYFGEGSWLTVV.

V gene TRBV5-1 combines with J gene TRBJ2-3; no definite D call. Trimming left V 9 bases short and J 3 bases short, with 17 bases between. Germline CDR1 SGHRS, CDR2 YFSETQ. The CDR3 is 14 residues long. The CDR3 is CATSPQNLTDTQYF. The CDR3 DNA reads TGCGCCACCTCGCCCCAGAACCTGACAGATACGCAGTATTTT.

The chain has TRBV7-2 and TRBJ1-5, with unresolved D. The germline gives CDR1 SGHTA, CDR2 FQGNSA. This CDR3 region has 13 residues. Trimming pared 3 bases from V and 3 bases from J, leaving 6 bases between. As DNA, the CDR3 is TGTGCCAGCAGCTTTACAGTCAATCAGCCCCAGCATTTT. As protein: CASSFTVNQPQHF.

On this clone itself: One end of the junction is discordant with germline, which a read error may explain. The same CDR3 arises from other DNA sequences in this sample as well. The V gene is TRBV7-9, the J gene TRBJ1-4, with a tentative D call TRBD1 (5 bases). This CDR3 is built from 14 residues. Germline assignment: CDR1 SEHNR and CDR2 FQNEAQ (reference sequence). In DNA, the CDR3 is TGTGCCAGCAGTTTAGAACGGGGGAATGAAAAACTGTTTTTT. This encodes CASSLERGNEKLFF. The full variable domain, its missing parts supplied by reference TRBV7-9 and TRBJ1-4, is DTGVSQNPRHKITKRGQNVTFRCDPISEHNRLYWYRQTLGQGPEFLTYFQNEAQLEKSRLLSDRFSAERPKGSFSTLEIQRTEQGDSAMYLCASSLERGNEKLFFGSGTQLSVL.

A single count supports this clone. The V gene is TRBV7-3, the J gene TRBJ2-2; D gene uncertain. There are 15 residues in the CDR3. Germline CDR1 is SGHTA and CDR2 is FQGTGA. The V end was cut by 5 bases, the J end by 0 bases, with 10 bases between. The CDR3 nucleotides are TGTGCCAGCAGCCCGGCACATTCGAACACCGGGGAGCTGTTTTTT. Residues: CASSPAHSNTGELFF. The whole variable domain, remainder taken from reference TRBV7-3 and TRBJ2-2, is GAGVSQTPSNKVTEKGKYVELRCDPISGHTALYWYRQSLGQGPEFLIYFQGTGAADDSGLPNDRFFAVRPEGSVSTLKIQRTERGDSAVYLCASSPAHSNTGELFFGEGSRLTVL.